The 14 T cell receptor beta chains given below trace back to one sample, sequenced in a study of control samples from healthy donors and cancer patients. Using immunoSEQ multiplex PCR, the repertoire was profiled, and TCRdb retains in-frame clones only, with some absent. The repertoire holds about 67,000 clones, with roughly 86% as singletons. The sequenced sample was PBMCs. These receptors all stem from a woman in her forties or fifties with head and neck cancer.

CDR3 residues: CASTPTGQNTEAFF. The CDR3 DNA is TGTGCCAGTACTCCGACAGGCCAGAACACTGAAGCTTTCTTT. This chain links TRBV19 with TRBJ1-1; weak D call: TRBD1 (6 bases). This CDR3 has 14 residues. V lost 7 bases and J 1 base, leaving 13 bases between the germline ends. Germline V CDR1 and CDR2: LNHDA, SQIVND (reference sequence).

V gene TRBV5-1 combines with J gene TRBJ1-2; D unclear. The CDR3 extends over 14 amino acids. Looked up from germline, CDR1 is SGHRS and CDR2 is YFSETQ. V was shortened by 0 bases and J by 6 bases, with 12 bases between the two germline ends. The CDR3 DNA is TGCGCCAGCAGCTTGGTTGGGGTCGACAATGGCTACACCTTC. Its protein product is CASSLVGVDNGYTF.

V is TRBV5-6 and J is TRBJ1-1; 8 bases are shared with TRBD1. The CDR3 consists of 16 residues. The germline CDR1 and CDR2 sequences are SGHDT and YYEEEE. The V segment lost 3 bases and the J segment 6 bases; nucleotides outside the gene matches: 13. CDR3 bases: TGTGCCAGCAGCTCCAGGGGGCGCGGTATTTACTCTGAAGCTTTCTTT. It encodes CASSSRGRGIYSEAFF.

This clone has more than one count but fewer than ten. The chain recombines TRBV11-1 with TRBJ1-6; possible D gene TRBD1, 5 bases. The CDR3 sequence is 14 residues long. CDR1 SGHAT and CDR2 FQDESV come from the germline V gene (reference sequence). Trimming left V 2 bases short and J 10 bases short, with 12 bases between. CDR3: CASSLRPGESPLHF. CDR3 bases: TGTGCCAGCAGCTTACGTCCGGGGGAATCACCCCTCCACTTT.

With respect to this clone: A junction boundary mismatches the germline segment, possibly from a read error. CDR3 sequence: CASSLAGVAGAHDQYF. CDR3 nucleotides: TGTGCCAGCAGCTTAGCCGGGGTGGCGGGGGCCCACGACCAGTACTTC. The genes are TRBV7-8 and TRBJ2-7; D might be TRBD2 (7 bases). This CDR3 spans 16 amino acids. The germline CDR1 and CDR2 sequences are SGHVS and FQNEAQ.

This clone was counted only a few times. The chain combines TRBV7-3 with TRBJ2-1; D perhaps matches TRBD2 (6 bases). From germline, CDR1 is SGHTA and CDR2 FQGTGA. The germline V and J ends were trimmed by 4 bases and 2 bases, with 12 bases remaining between them. This CDR3 is 15 amino acids long. In DNA form, the CDR3 reads TGTGCCAGCAGCTCCGGGACTTCGCCCTACAATGAGCAGTTCTTC. Translating it yields CASSSGTSPYNEQFF.

V is TRBV5-6 and J is TRBJ1-6, with 9 bases lining up with TRBD1. This CDR3 is built from 14 residues. The V segment lost 7 bases and the J segment 10 bases; nucleotides outside the gene matches: 9. Germline V gene data show CDR1 as SGHDT and CDR2 as YYEEEE. As DNA, the CDR3 is TGTGCCAGCGGGACCGGGACAGGGTCCTCACCCCTCCACTTT. It encodes CASGTGTGSSPLHF.

This clone was recorded once. This chain connects TRBV5-1 to TRBJ1-1; D perhaps matches TRBD1 (5 bases). There are 16 residues in the CDR3. V was shortened by 0 bases and J by 4 bases, with 16 bases between the two germline ends. Germline V CDR1 and CDR2: SGHRS, YFSETQ. CDR3 loop: CASSLVGGGAGTEAFF. The CDR3 coding sequence is TGCGCCAGCAGCTTGGTTGGTGGAGGGGCGGGCACTGAAGCTTTCTTT.

Worth noting for this clone: At the DNA level, this CDR3 is encoded by other sequences in the same sample as well. The chain carries TRBV27 and TRBJ1-3; D may be TRBD1 (5 bases). Germline V gene sequence: CDR1 MNHEY, CDR2 SMNVEV (reference sequence). V lost 5 bases to trimming and J lost 2 bases, with 13 bases between them. This CDR3 spans 15 amino acids. The CDR3 loop reads CASSPTGVAGNTIYF. For the CDR3, the DNA is TGTGCCAGCAGTCCTACAGGTGTAGCTGGAAACACCATATATTTT.

This clone has a single count. One junction end disagrees with the germline gene, perhaps due to a read error. CDR3 nucleotide sequence: TGCGCCCGCCGCCACGGGGGGACTCGCGGGGGCCGAAACACCGGGGAGCTGTTTTTT. It yields the protein CARRHGGTRGGRNTGELFF. The genes are TRBV3-1 (or the pseudogene TRBV3-2) and TRBJ2-2; perhaps TRBD2 as D (7 bases). Germline CDR1 is LGHDT and CDR2 is YNNKEL (reference sequence). CDR3 length equals 19 residues.

The chain carries TRBV30 and TRBJ2-7; 7 nucleotides align to TRBD1. This CDR3 is built from 14 residues. Germline trimming cut 2 bases from V and 2 bases from J; bases unmatched to any gene: 6. Germline CDR1 reads GTSNPN; CDR2 reads SVGIG (reference sequence). DNA of the CDR3: TGTGCCTGGAGTCCACAGGGGCCAGCCTACGAGCAGTACTTC. Protein: CAWSPQGPAYEQYF. Variable domain in full (rest from reference TRBV30 and TRBJ2-7): SQTIHQWPATLVQPVGSPLSLECTVEGTSNPNLYWYRQAAGRGLQLLFYSVGIGQISSEVPQNLSASRPQDRQFILSSKKLLLSDSGFYLCAWSPQGPAYEQYFGPGTRLTVT.

This clone occurred once. This chain links TRBV30 with TRBJ1-1, with no clear D. Germline CDR1 and CDR2: GTSNPN and SVGIG (reference sequence). CDR3 size: 15 residues. With 0 bases removed from V and 6 bases from J, the gap between germline ends came to 17 bases. CDR3 sequence reads: CAWSVPKGRVAEAFF. The CDR3 bases are TGTGCCTGGAGTGTACCGAAAGGTCGGGTCGCTGAAGCTTTCTTT.

This chain links TRBV5-1 with TRBJ1-3; unclear D gene. The CDR3 totals 13 residues. The germline V gene has CDR1 SGHRS and CDR2 YFSETQ. The germline V and J ends were trimmed by 4 bases and 3 bases, with 8 bases remaining between them. In nucleotides, the CDR3 is TGCGCCAGCAGCCTTGACATTGGAAACACCATATATTTT. This translates into CASSLDIGNTIYF.

The V gene is TRBV18, the J gene TRBJ2-7; D unclear. Germline-derived CDR1 and CDR2 are KGHSH and LQKENI. CDR3 length: 17 amino acids. Trimming shortened V by 6 bases and J by 3 bases, and 24 bases separated the two germline ends. The CDR3 DNA reads as TGTGCCAGCTCCCCTTTCCCCGCATCAACGACGTACTACGAGCAGTACTTC. This codes for CASSPFPASTTYYEQYF.